This T cell receptor (beta chain) came from a study of blood T cell repertoires in COVID-19. Overall study context: Material from acute and convalescent COVID-19 was sourced from the United States, Italy and Spain.

This clone was seen a single time. Assay: immunoSEQ multiplex PCR; the TCRdb copy retains only in-frame clones and omits some. The sample holds hundreds of thousands of clones; around four fifths are singletons and the top ten take around 12%. The germline CDR1 and CDR2 sequences are SGHVS and FNYEAQ. This CDR3 comprises 14 residues. V gave up 5 bases and J gave up 3 bases; unmatched junction bases: 7. This chain joins TRBV7-6 and TRBJ2-7; 7 nucleotides align to TRBD1. Source material: peripheral blood. This TCR was sampled from a woman in her fifties or sixties with active or convalescent COVID-19. This CDR3 is CASSQRDSYYEQYF. The DNA for the CDR3 is TGTGCCAGCAGCCAAAGGGACAGCTACTACGAGCAGTACTTC.